The text below deals with one TCR beta chain. Its antigen is unidentified. The record originates from a study of vaccination and CD4 T cells after COVID-19. Across the study: Samples taken post-COVID came a median around 100 days after diagnosis, ranging from 35 to 161.

Treatment defined: approximately nine-day PBMC culture with coronavirus spike peptide pools or control peptides (ViraFEST assay). Scientists ran DNA taken from cultured CD4+ T cells through the Oncomine TCR Beta short-read assay for sequencing. TCRdb re-analysed the PCR reads in MiXCR, keeping a single row per CDR3 protein. Of roughly 15,000 distinct CDR3 sequences listed, 44% are singletons. The CDR3 length is 15 residues. The V segment lost 5 bases and the J segment 4 bases; nucleotides outside the gene matches: 5. Germline CDR1 is SGHVS and CDR2 is FNYEAQ. The receptor comes from a human donor who had recovered from COVID-19. Sequenced: CD4+ T cells from blood, cultured in vitro. The chain employs TRBV7-6 and TRBJ2-7, with 13 bases identical to TRBD2. CDR3 DNA sequence: TGTGCCAGCAGCCCAGGACTAGCGGGGGAATACGAGCAGTACTTC. This translates into CASSPGLAGEYEQYF.